The source of this T cell receptor beta chain is a study of T cell responses to AZD1222 COVID-19 vaccine. Study-wide points: White British people made up most donors, females outnumbered males, and clonal diversity was possibly underestimated. The study identified only a handful of AZD1222 recipients as seropositive at baseline. A rise in Spike-specific TCR breadth and depth followed two AZD1222 doses.

Notes on this clone: What it binds is not known.

The CDR3 is made up of 15 amino acids. The germline CDR1 and CDR2 sequences are SGHVS and FNYEAQ. Trimming pared 5 bases from V and 0 bases from J, leaving 10 bases between. Profiling relied on immunoSEQ multiplex PCR, and the TCRdb table lists in-frame clones only, not all of them. Of 150,000 to 200,000 clones listed, around 94% are singletons. The chain links TRBV7-6 to TRBJ1-4; no firm D call. This TCR was recovered from an adult in good health. The material was peripheral blood, obtained on day 0 of AZD1222 vaccination. CDR3: CASSLTAATNEKLFF. The CDR3 region has the DNA TGTGCCAGCAGCCTTACAGCGGCAACTAATGAAAAACTGTTTTTT.